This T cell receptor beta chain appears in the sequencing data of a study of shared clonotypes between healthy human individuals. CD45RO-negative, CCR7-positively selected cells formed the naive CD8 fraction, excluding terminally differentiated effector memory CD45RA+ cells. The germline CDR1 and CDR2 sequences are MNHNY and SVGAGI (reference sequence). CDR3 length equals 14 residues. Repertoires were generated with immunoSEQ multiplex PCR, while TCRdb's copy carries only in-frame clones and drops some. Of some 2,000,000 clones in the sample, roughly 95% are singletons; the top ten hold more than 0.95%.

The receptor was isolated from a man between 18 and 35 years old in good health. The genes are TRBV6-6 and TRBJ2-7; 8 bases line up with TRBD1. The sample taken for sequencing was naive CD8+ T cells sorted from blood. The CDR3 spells CVTSGTGATYEQYF. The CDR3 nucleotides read TGTGTGACGTCCGGGACAGGAGCCACCTACGAGCAGTACTTC.